The next 13 T cell receptor beta chains were all read from a single sample in a study of PD-1 blockade in classical Hodgkin lymphoma (dated by TCRdb to 2019 to 2021). The library came from the immunoSEQ multiplex PCR assay. This is the immuneACCESS table as TCRdb keeps it, with only in-frame sequences that have V and J called. A part of the clones is gone; compared with another copy, unresolved V genes explain less than half, and the rest is unexplained. This sample holds about 98,000 clones; roughly 90% were observed only once. Roughly 3% of the sample is held by the ten biggest clonotypes. The time point label of this sample denotes: cycle 1 day 1 (C1D1), immediately before nivolumab initiation. Relapse after autologous stem cell transplantation had occurred in all trial patients, and cohorts A, B and C were distinguished by prior brentuximab vedotin exposure. The sample consisted of peripheral blood mononuclear cells (PBMCs), taken at baseline. The origin of the receptors is a human donor with classical Hodgkin lymphoma.

The chain links TRBV9 to TRBJ2-3, with D perhaps assigned TRBD1 or TRBD2 (6 bases each). Between the trimmed V and J ends, which lost 0 bases and 2 bases, there was a span of 10 bases. Germline CDR1 and CDR2: SGDLS and YYNGEE. CDR3 length equals 15 residues. The CDR3 region has the DNA TGTGCCAGCAGCGTAGGGGGGGCCTACACAGATACGCAGTATTTT. Its protein product is CASSVGGAYTDTQYF.

The J gene is TRBJ2-7, the V gene TRBV6-5; D might be TRBD1 (7 bases). The CDR3 covers 12 residues. Per the germline V gene, CDR1 is MNHEY and CDR2 is SVGAGI. V lost 8 bases and J 3 bases, leaving 11 bases between the germline ends. Here the CDR3 reads CASRRGDYEQYF. The CDR3 DNA reads as TGTGCCAGCCGCAGGGGGGACTACGAGCAGTACTTC.

V and J are TRBV2 and TRBJ2-7; 14 positions agree with TRBD2. Looked up from germline, CDR1 is SNHLY and CDR2 is FYNNEI. CDR3 length equals 14 residues. V lost 4 bases, J lost 6 bases, and 2 bases stayed unmatched. CDR3 nucleotides: TGTGCCAGCAGTGGGGGACTAGCGGGAGTCGAGCAGTACTTC. Translation: CASSGGLAGVEQYF.

The V and J genes are TRBV15 and TRBJ1-1; perhaps TRBD1 as D (5 bases). The CDR3 extends over 14 amino acids. V gave up 1 base and J gave up 1 base, with 7 bases separating them. CDR1 and CDR2 from the germline V gene are LNHNV and YYDKDF (reference sequence). The CDR3, as DNA: TGTGCCACCAGCAGAGTGGGGACGAACACTGAAGCTTTCTTT. Amino acids: CATSRVGTNTEAFF.

This sequence joins TRBV7-9 and TRBJ2-1; no clear D. The CDR3 spans 13 residues. CDR1 and CDR2 from the germline V gene are SEHNR and FQNEAQ (reference sequence). V gave up 5 bases and J gave up 9 bases, with 14 bases separating them. Here the CDR3 reads CASSIKGNIEQFF. In DNA, the CDR3 is TGTGCCAGCAGCATAAAAGGAAATATTGAGCAGTTCTTC. The full variable domain, rest sourced from reference TRBV7-9 and TRBJ2-1, is DTGVSQNPRHKITKRGQNVTFRCDPISEHNRLYWYRQTLGQGPEFLTYFQNEAQLEKSRLLSDRFSAERPKGSFSTLEIQRTEQGDSAMYLCASSIKGNIEQFFGPGTRLTVL.

CDR3 in amino acids: CARSLLAGNTDTQYF. The CDR3 DNA follows: TGTGCCAGAAGCTTACTAGCGGGGAACACAGATACGCAGTATTTT. The V and J genes are TRBV5-3 and TRBJ2-3; TRBD2 matches at 10 bases. TRBV5-3 is reported as an ORF; its role is uncertain. J gave up 2 bases and V 2 bases, and 2 bases lay outside the gene matches. CDR3 size: 15 residues.

The chain recombines TRBV5-1 with TRBJ2-5; 12 bases match TRBD2. Trimming cost V 0 bases and J 0 bases; bases outside gene matches: 0. There are 16 residues in the CDR3. CDR1 and CDR2 (germline): SGHRS, YFSETQ. The CDR3 DNA reads as TGCGCCAGCAGCTTGGGGACTAGCGGGAACCAAGAGACCCAGTACTTC. It codes for CASSLGTSGNQETQYF.

Only one count was recorded for this clone. The chain couples TRBV11-2 to TRBJ2-7; D remains ambiguous. The ends were cut back, 5 bases at V and 7 bases at J, with 12 bases in the middle. The CDR3 runs to 12 residues. Germline CDR1 is SGHAT and CDR2 is FQNNGV. The CDR3 region is CASSLLIVEQYF. The CDR3 nucleotides read TGTGCCAGCAGCCTCCTTATTGTGGAGCAGTACTTC.

The chain joins TRBV6-1 to TRBJ2-5, with 9 positions matching TRBD2. The CDR3 runs to 15 residues. CDR1 is MNHNS, CDR2 SASEGT, per germline. Germline trimming cut 1 base from V and 3 bases from J; bases unmatched to any gene: 3. This CDR3 is CASSEGASGKETQYF. As DNA, the CDR3 is TGTGCCAGCAGTGAAGGGGCTAGCGGGAAAGAGACCCAGTACTTC.

There are a few counts of this clone. The rearrangement uses TRBV4-2 and TRBJ1-5; no clear D. CDR3 size: 16 residues. Trimming cost V 0 bases and J 2 bases, with 11 bases left between them. CDR1 is LGHNA, CDR2 YNFKEQ, per germline. The CDR3 nucleotides read TGTGCCAGCAGCCAAGAACGGGAGGTGGGCAATCAGCCCCAGCATTTT. It translates to CASSQEREVGNQPQHF.

The V call is TRBV28, the J call TRBJ2-7; maybe TRBD1 (6 bases). The CDR3 has 12 amino acids. Germline V CDR1 and CDR2: MDHEN, SYDVKM. V lost 2 bases and J lost 5, with 7 bases in between. The CDR3 coding sequence is TGTGCCAGCAGTTTAGGGGGCAACGAGCAGTACTTC. This sequence encodes CASSLGGNEQYF.

This clone was recorded once. The gene calls are TRBV6-1 and TRBJ2-7; D call uncertain. The CDR3 is 14 amino acids. V lost 7 bases and J lost 2, with 15 bases in between. CDR1 is MNHNS, CDR2 SASEGT, per germline. The CDR3 region is CASTSQPETYEQYF. The CDR3 coding sequence is TGTGCCAGCACCTCCCAGCCAGAGACCTACGAGCAGTACTTC.

V is TRBV4-1 and J is TRBJ2-3, with D perhaps given as TRBD1 or TRBD2 (5 bases each). The CDR3 runs 14 residues. Trimming stripped 7 bases from V and 0 bases from J, with 11 bases between. The germline V gene encodes CDR1 MGHRA and CDR2 YSYEKL. CDR3 nucleotide sequence: TGCGCCAGCACCGGGACCTTCAGCACAGATACGCAGTATTTT. This translates into CASTGTFSTDTQYF.